The next 31 T cell receptor beta chains were all read from a single sample in a study of cytomegalovirus exposure and HLA in healthy donors. A multiplex PCR was run with 60 Vbeta primers and 13 Jbeta primers. Repertoires were generated with immunoSEQ multiplex PCR, while TCRdb's copy carries only in-frame clones and drops some. The profile covers roughly 250,000 clones, with 80% appearing a single time and about 0.3% taken by the ten largest. The sample consisted of PBMCs. These receptors all stem from a girl aged 2 to 9 in good health and CMV-seronegative.

The chain employs TRBV30 and TRBJ1-2; D gene uncertain. V was pared by 0 bases and J by 4 bases, with 6 bases between. CDR1 GTSNPN and CDR2 SVGIG come from the germline V gene (reference sequence). This CDR3 has 12 amino acids. The CDR3 DNA reads as TGTGCCTGGAGTGTGGCCCGCTATGGCTACACCTTC. Translation gives CAWSVARYGYTF.

This chain links TRBV19 with TRBJ2-5; a weak D match, TRBD1 (5 bases). CDR1 is LNHDA, CDR2 SQIVND, per germline (reference sequence). V was trimmed by 5 bases and J by 0 bases, leaving 16 bases between them. The CDR3 is 16 amino acids. As DNA, the CDR3 is TGTGCCAGTAGTCCCAGGGTTACAGCCTACCAAGAGACCCAGTACTTC. It translates to CASSPRVTAYQETQYF.

The chain has TRBV11-1 and TRBJ1-1; maybe TRBD1 (6 bases). Per germline, CDR1 SGHAT and CDR2 FQDESV (reference sequence). CDR3 size: 15 residues. Trimming cost V 2 bases and J 0 bases, with 10 bases left between them. The CDR3 protein is CASSLFGQLNTEAFF. CDR3 in DNA: TGTGCCAGCAGCTTATTCGGACAGCTGAACACTGAAGCTTTCTTT.

The rearrangement uses TRBV4-2 and TRBJ2-3; 11 nucleotides align to TRBD2. The CDR3 is 18 residues long. Germline V lookup: CDR1 LGHNA, CDR2 YNFKEQ. V was clipped by 3 bases and J by 4 bases; unmatched bases: 12. The CDR3, as DNA: TGTGCCAGCAGCCACGTAGCGGGGGGGCCGGTTGTCCCAGATACGCAGTATTTT. Translating gives CASSHVAGGPVVPDTQYF.

This rearrangement joins TRBV5-5 to TRBJ1-2, with D possibly being TRBD1 (5 bases). Germline CDR1 is SGHKS and CDR2 is YYEKEE (reference sequence). The CDR3 covers 16 residues. V shed 0 bases and J shed 2 bases, with 14 bases lying between them. The CDR3 loop reads CASSLGPAQVNYGYTF. CDR3 coding DNA: TGTGCCAGCAGCTTGGGTCCGGCACAGGTCAACTATGGCTACACCTTC.

J is TRBJ1-4 and V is TRBV19, with a weak D call TRBD1 (5 bases). Trimming stripped 7 bases from V and 8 bases from J, with 17 bases between. The CDR3 covers 14 residues. CDR1 is LNHDA, CDR2 SQIVND, per germline (reference sequence). Here the CDR3 reads CASKAGPEGEKLFF. In DNA form, the CDR3 reads TGTGCCAGTAAGGCAGGGCCGGAGGGGGAAAAACTGTTTTTT.

The chain employs TRBV19 and TRBJ2-2; D is ambiguous. V lost 7 bases and J 5 bases, leaving 8 bases between the germline ends. Germline loops: CDR1 LNHDA, CDR2 SQIVND (reference sequence). The CDR3 length is 12 residues. DNA for the CDR3: TGTGCCAGTACAGTCATTACCGGGGAGCTGTTTTTT. Translating it yields CASTVITGELFF.

The rearrangement uses TRBV10-3 and TRBJ1-2; D possibly corresponds to TRBD1 (6 bases). The V end was cut by 1 base, the J end by 3 bases, with 18 bases between. Germline CDR1 ENHRY, CDR2 SYGVKD. This CDR3 spans 17 amino acids. DNA for the CDR3: TGTGCCATCAGTGAGTTGCGCGCAGGGGACGATGACTATGGCTACACCTTC. Its protein is CAISELRAGDDDYGYTF.

This chain connects TRBV30 to TRBJ1-2; 10 bases align to TRBD1. This CDR3 spans 20 amino acids. The J segment lost 5 bases and the V segment lost 4 bases, leaving 25 bases of the junction unmatched. Germline V lookup: CDR1 GTSNPN, CDR2 SVGIG (reference sequence). The CDR3 loop is CAWTKPFYRDRGRFIYGYTF. CDR3 sequence (DNA): TGTGCCTGGACCAAACCCTTTTACCGGGACAGGGGCCGTTTTATTTATGGCTACACCTTC.

The rearrangement links TRBV30 to TRBJ1-4; 7 bases align to TRBD1. The J segment lost 11 bases and the V segment lost 1 base, leaving 7 bases of the junction unmatched. CDR1 and CDR2 from the germline V gene are GTSNPN and SVGIG (reference sequence). CDR3 length: 13 residues. The CDR3 sequence: CAWSATTGAKLFF. In DNA form, the CDR3 reads TGTGCCTGGAGTGCAACCACAGGGGCCAAACTGTTTTTT.

This sequence joins TRBV2 and TRBJ1-5; 7 bases align to TRBD1. The trim removed 11 bases at V and 9 bases at J, leaving 13 bases unmatched. The germline V gene encodes CDR1 SNHLY and CDR2 FYNNEI. This CDR3 spans 13 amino acids. DNA of the CDR3: TGTGCCTCAAGGGGGCAGGGCGGGCGGCCCCAGCATTTT. Its protein product is CASRGQGGRPQHF.

This clone appeared a few times. The CDR3 here is CASSLRPGSWTEAFF. The DNA for the CDR3 is TGTGCCAGCAGCTTGCGACCAGGTAGTTGGACTGAAGCTTTCTTT. The chain links TRBV5-4 to TRBJ1-1; no definite D call. The CDR3 runs 15 residues. Germline V lookup: CDR1 SGHNT, CDR2 YYREEE (reference sequence). The germline V and J ends were trimmed by 1 base and 5 bases, with 15 bases remaining between them.

This chain joins TRBV7-9 and TRBJ1-2, with D maybe TRBD1 (5 bases). Germline V gene sequence: CDR1 SEHNR, CDR2 FQNEAQ (reference sequence). CDR3 length equals 13 residues. The germline V and J ends were trimmed by 3 bases and 8 bases, with 13 bases remaining between them. The CDR3 nucleotides are TGTGCCAGCAGCTTCGGAGGGGCCGGAGGCTACACCTTC. This codes for CASSFGGAGGYTF.

The gene calls are TRBV4-1 and TRBJ2-1; 7 bases align to TRBD1. In germline, CDR1 is MGHRA, CDR2 YSYEKL. The CDR3 covers 16 residues. Trimming at V came to 4 bases and at J to 4 bases, leaving 10 bases not matched to a gene. CDR3 DNA: TGCGCCAGCAGCCCCACCCCGGGGACAGCGTACAATGAGCAGTTCTTC. Encoded protein: CASSPTPGTAYNEQFF.

This clone was found once. The chain couples TRBV2 to TRBJ2-3; TRBD2 matches at 8 bases. This CDR3 region has 15 residues. V gave up 6 bases and J gave up 0 bases; unmatched junction bases: 5. Germline loops: CDR1 SNHLY, CDR2 FYNNEI. In DNA form, the CDR3 reads TGTGCCAGCAGACTACGGGGGGGAAGCACAGATACGCAGTATTTT. Amino acids: CASRLRGGSTDTQYF. Full variable domain (missing parts from reference TRBV2 and TRBJ2-3): EPEVTQTPSHQVTQMGQEVILRCVPISNHLYFYWYRQILGQKVEFLVSFYNNEISEKSEIFDDQFSVERPDGSNFTLKIRSTKLEDSAMYFCASRLRGGSTDTQYFGPGTRLTVL.

The chain employs TRBV5-5 and TRBJ1-2; the D is unclear. Trimming shortened V by 1 base and J by 8 bases, and 18 bases separated the two germline ends. Germline V CDR1 and CDR2: SGHKS, YYEKEE (reference sequence). This CDR3 comprises 15 residues. CDR3 nucleotide sequence: TGTGCCAGCAGCTTGTTCCGGGAAGAACGGCGCGGCTACACCTTC. Translating gives CASSLFREERRGYTF.

The chain combines TRBV7-9 with TRBJ2-1, with 13 bases aligning to TRBD2. The CDR3 covers 16 residues. The trim removed 5 bases at V and 8 bases at J, leaving 9 bases unmatched. Germline V lookup: CDR1 SEHNR, CDR2 FQNEAQ (reference sequence). CDR3 sequence (DNA): TGTGCCAGCAGCCCCGGGACTAGCGGGAAAGGGGATGAGCAGTTCTTC. Translated: CASSPGTSGKGDEQFF.

J is TRBJ2-3 and V is TRBV7-8; perhaps TRBD1 as D (5 bases). CDR3 length: 15 residues. V lost 3 bases to trimming and J lost 2 bases, with 12 bases between them. Per the germline V gene, CDR1 is SGHVS and CDR2 is FQNEAQ. CDR3 in amino acids: CASSFGQGSTDTQYF. In DNA, the CDR3 is TGTGCCAGCAGCTTCGGCCAGGGATCCACAGATACGCAGTATTTT.

J is TRBJ2-7 and V is TRBV27, with 8 bases that match TRBD1. This CDR3 contains 17 residues. The germline CDR1 and CDR2 sequences are MNHEY and SMNVEV (reference sequence). Trimming cost V 0 bases and J 3 bases; bases outside gene matches: 10. The CDR3 DNA reads as TGTGCCAGCAGTTTATCGTTCTCCAGGACAGGGATCTACGAGCAGTACTTC. As protein: CASSLSFSRTGIYEQYF.

The genes are TRBV6-6 and TRBJ1-4, with D perhaps matching TRBD1 (6 bases). There are 16 residues in the CDR3. Germline V lookup: CDR1 MNHNY, CDR2 SVGAGI (reference sequence). V lost 6 bases, J lost 2 bases, and 16 bases lay in between. The CDR3 reads CASRRAGAGTNEKLFF. The CDR3 coding sequence is TGTGCCAGCAGGAGGGCGGGGGCAGGTACTAATGAAAAACTGTTTTTT.

The chain recombines TRBV9 with TRBJ2-2, with 10 positions matching TRBD2. J lost 4 bases, V lost 0 bases, and 0 bases had no gene match. This CDR3 region has 15 residues. Germline-derived CDR1 and CDR2 are SGDLS and YYNGEE. The CDR3 here is CASSVERGGTGELFF. CDR3 nucleotide sequence: TGTGCCAGCAGCGTAGAGCGGGGGGGCACCGGGGAGCTGTTTTTT.

The CDR3 is CASRTSGLSYNEQFF. In DNA, the CDR3 is TGTGCCAGTAGGACTAGCGGGCTTTCCTACAATGAGCAGTTCTTC. V usage is TRBV19 and J usage is TRBJ2-1; TRBD2 agrees at 10 bases. This CDR3 is built from 15 residues. Germline assignment: CDR1 LNHDA and CDR2 SQIVND (reference sequence). The J segment lost 1 base and the V segment lost 6 bases, leaving 3 bases of the junction unmatched.

The CDR3 DNA reads TGTGCCAGCAGCCCCCTAGGTAGCGGGAGTGGGTACGAGCAGTACTTC. This translates into CASSPLGSGSGYEQYF. V and J are TRBV7-3 and TRBJ2-7; 9 bases fit TRBD2. CDR1 and CDR2 from the germline V gene are SGHTA and FQGTGA. CDR3 length: 16 residues. J was trimmed by 4 bases and V by 5 bases; bases with no gene match: 12.

The V call is TRBV5-6, the J call TRBJ1-1; 7 bases align to TRBD1. The CDR3 is made up of 14 amino acids. Per the germline V gene, CDR1 is SGHDT and CDR2 is YYEEEE. Losses at the gene ends were 8 bases for V and 4 bases for J; bases not matched to a gene: 11. The CDR3 coding sequence is TGTGCCAGTACACTACAGGGGACGTTCACTGAAGCTTTCTTT. This gives the protein CASTLQGTFTEAFF.

The rearrangement links TRBV9 to TRBJ2-7, with D possibly being TRBD2 (6 bases). The CDR3 has 15 amino acids. From germline, CDR1 is SGDLS and CDR2 YYNGEE. The germline V and J ends were trimmed by 3 bases and 7 bases, with 20 bases remaining between them. The CDR3: CASSALAAVPGEQYF. CDR3 coding DNA: TGTGCCAGCAGCGCCTTAGCGGCAGTACCTGGGGAGCAGTACTTC.

J is TRBJ2-7 and V is TRBV6-5, with a weak D call TRBD2 (6 bases). In germline, CDR1 is MNHEY, CDR2 SVGAGI. Trimming cost V 0 bases and J 1 base, with 13 bases left between them. The CDR3 loop spans 16 amino acids. In DNA form, the CDR3 reads TGTGCCAGCAGTTACTCGAATACCGGGACTTCCTACGAGCAGTACTTC. Translated, it gives CASSYSNTGTSYEQYF.

This chain uses TRBV28 with TRBJ2-3, with a weak D call TRBD1 (6 bases). The germline V gene encodes CDR1 MDHEN and CDR2 SYDVKM. The CDR3 runs to 14 residues. V was clipped by 5 bases and J by 1 base, with 10 bases between them. CDR3 sequence reads: CASSLNRGTDTQYF. The CDR3 DNA sequence: TGTGCCAGCAGTCTAAACAGGGGCACAGATACGCAGTATTTT.

CDR3 protein: CASSLLPGNTIYF. The CDR3 coding sequence is TGTGCCAGCAGCTTACTTCCTGGAAACACCATATATTTT. The V and J genes are TRBV7-6 and TRBJ1-3; no clear D gene. The V end was cut by 2 bases, the J end by 2 bases, with 4 bases between. Germline V gene data show CDR1 as SGHVS and CDR2 as FNYEAQ. The CDR3 contains 13 residues.

Comment on this clone: Other nucleotide sequences from this sample produce the same CDR3. The chain combines TRBV30 with TRBJ2-7; a possible D gene is TRBD2 (6 bases). CDR3 length equals 11 residues. V shed 2 bases and J shed 6 bases, with 8 bases lying between them. CDR1 GTSNPN and CDR2 SVGIG come from the germline V gene (reference sequence). The CDR3 DNA reads as TGTGCCTGGAGTTCGGAGGGCGAGCAGTACTTC. It specifies CAWSSEGEQYF.

The chain employs TRBV27 and TRBJ2-5, with D tentatively TRBD2 (6 bases). Germline V CDR1 and CDR2: MNHEY, SMNVEV (reference sequence). CDR3 length equals 12 residues. Trimming removed 3 bases at V and 5 bases at J, with 7 bases between. The CDR3 protein is CASSLEGETQYF. CDR3 DNA sequence: TGTGCCAGCAGTTTGGAGGGGGAGACCCAGTACTTC.

J is TRBJ1-1 and V is TRBV5-1; tentatively, D is TRBD1 (6 bases). Germline values: CDR1 SGHRS, CDR2 YFSETQ. This CDR3 comprises 14 residues. Trimming left V 4 bases short and J 1 base short, with 11 bases between. The CDR3 is CASSRTVRNTEAFF. CDR3 nucleotides: TGCGCCAGCAGCCGGACAGTTCGGAACACTGAAGCTTTCTTT.